These 6 T cell receptor beta chains were sequenced from one sample in a study of T cells in Graves' hyperthyroidism and ophthalmopathy. Amplified TCR beta CDR3 regions derived from RNA transcripts. The TCR CDR3 was amplified in a first-round RT-PCR using the HTBI primer set. TCRdb analysed the multiplex PCR reads with MiXCR anew, one entry per CDR3 protein. Of 250,000 or so distinct CDR3 sequences in the sample, more than 14% are singletons; the top ten hold about an eighth. The sequenced sample was blood. These TCRs come from a woman aged 40 to 55 with Graves' hyperthyroidism that later progressed to Graves' ophthalmopathy.

Ten or more counts support this clonotype. This chain links TRBV5-8 with TRBJ1-1, with 8 bases lining up with TRBD1. The CDR3 loop spans 13 amino acids. V shed 0 bases and J 9 bases; nucleotides not matched to a gene: 4. Germline-derived CDR1 and CDR2 are SGHTS and YDEGEE. The CDR3 sequence is CASSLVGQGKAFF. CDR3 sequence (DNA): TGTGCCAGCAGCTTGGTTGGACAGGGAAAAGCTTTCTTT.

This clonotype was observed many times. This chain links TRBV2 with TRBJ2-7; the match to TRBD2 covers 12 bases. J gave up 4 bases and V 6 bases, and 4 bases lay outside the gene matches. There are 14 residues in the CDR3. Germline loops: CDR1 SNHLY, CDR2 FYNNEI. CDR3 nucleotide sequence: TGTGCCAGCAGCGGACTAGCGGGATGGTACGAGCAGTACTTC. Protein sequence: CASSGLAGWYEQYF.

This clonotype came up many times. This sequence joins TRBV28 and TRBJ2-7; TRBD1 agrees at 9 bases. The V gene's germline CDR1 is MDHEN and CDR2 SYDVKM. The trim removed 7 bases at V and 2 bases at J, leaving 9 bases unmatched. CDR3 length: 15 amino acids. The CDR3 region is CASNMGQGGTYEQYF. CDR3 nucleotide sequence: TGTGCCAGCAACATGGGACAGGGAGGGACCTACGAGCAGTACTTC. The variable domain in full, with the rest retrieved from reference TRBV28 and TRBJ2-7, is DVKVTQSSRYLVKRTGEKVFLECVQDMDHENMFWYRQDPGLGLRLIYFSYDVKMKEKGDIPEGYSVSREKKERFSLILESASTNQTSMYLCASNMGQGGTYEQYFGPGTRLTVT.

This clonotype was picked up many times. In nucleotides, the CDR3 is TGTGCCATCAGTGAGCCGACCGGGGGGCCCACTGAAGCTTTCTTT. This encodes CAISEPTGGPTEAFF. The chain couples TRBV10-3 to TRBJ1-1, with D possibly matching TRBD1 (6 bases). Between the trimmed V and J ends, which lost 2 bases and 4 bases, there was a span of 14 bases. This CDR3 has 15 residues. Germline lookup yields CDR1 ENHRY and CDR2 SYGVKD.

This clonotype was found many times. This sequence joins TRBV3-1 and TRBJ1-4, with D unclear. Germline V gene sequence: CDR1 LGHDT, CDR2 YNNKEL (reference sequence). The CDR3 covers 13 residues. Trimming pared 4 bases from V and 7 bases from J, leaving 10 bases between. This CDR3 reads CASSPRMGEKLFF. The CDR3 nucleotides are TGTGCCAGCAGCCCTCGGATGGGTGAAAAACTGTTTTTT.

A few counts support this clonotype. The chain links TRBV19 to TRBJ2-2, with D possibly being TRBD1 (5 bases). The V gene lost 3 bases and the J gene lost 2 bases, with 10 bases spanning the gap. The CDR3 spans 15 residues. CDR1 is LNHDA and CDR2 is SQIVND in the germline V gene (reference sequence). The CDR3 DNA is TGTGCCAGTAGTATCCAGGGTGTCAACACCGGGGAGCTGTTTTTT. Translation: CASSIQGVNTGELFF.